This TCR beta chain stems from a study of shared clonotypes between healthy human individuals. CD45RO-negative, CCR7-positively selected cells formed the naive CD8 fraction, excluding terminally differentiated effector memory CD45RA+ cells. The protocol was immunoSEQ multiplex PCR, while the TCRdb copy is restricted to in-frame clones and leaves out a portion. The sample has about 2.1 million clones; 80% to 95% are singletons. This CDR3 has 16 amino acids. CDR1 SNHLY and CDR2 FYNNEI come from the germline V gene. Trimming at V came to 4 bases and at J to 4 bases, leaving 10 bases not matched to a gene.

The sequencing sample was made of naive CD8+ T cells from PBMCs. This chain links TRBV2 with TRBJ1-5, with 7 bases identical to TRBD1. The receptor was isolated from a man between 18 and 29 years old in good health. Some clones in this sample may be carry-over from other donors' samples. CDR3 residues: CASSADVTGSNQPQHF. CDR3 DNA sequence: TGTGCCAGCAGTGCCGACGTGACAGGGAGTAATCAGCCCCAGCATTTT.